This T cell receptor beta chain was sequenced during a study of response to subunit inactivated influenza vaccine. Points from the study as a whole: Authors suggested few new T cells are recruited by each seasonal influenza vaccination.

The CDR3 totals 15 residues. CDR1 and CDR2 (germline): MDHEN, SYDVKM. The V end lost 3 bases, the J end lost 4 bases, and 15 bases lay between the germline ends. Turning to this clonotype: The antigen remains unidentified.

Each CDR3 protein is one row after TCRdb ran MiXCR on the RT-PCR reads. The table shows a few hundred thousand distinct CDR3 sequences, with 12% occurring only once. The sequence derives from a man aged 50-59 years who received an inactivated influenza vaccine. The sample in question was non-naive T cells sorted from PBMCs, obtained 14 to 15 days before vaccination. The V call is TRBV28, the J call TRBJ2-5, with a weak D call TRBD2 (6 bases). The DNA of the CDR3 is TGTGCCAGCAGTTTCGGGAGCCTGGGACCAGAGACCCAGTACTTC. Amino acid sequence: CASSFGSLGPETQYF.